A selection of T cell receptor beta chains follows, all from one sample in a study of CD8 T cells in ankylosing spondylitis. Each CDR3 protein is one row after TCRdb ran MiXCR on the 5' RACE reads. This table has over 30,000 distinct CDR3 sequences, around 10% appearing once. The specimen sequenced was synovial fluid, either unsorted or a sorted T cell fraction (not recorded which). These TCRs come from a male donor with ankylosing spondylitis. CDR3s include the opening cysteine and the closing phenylalanine or tryptophan.

J gene	V gene	CDR3 protein
TRBJ2-3	TRBV3-1	CASSPGTAPFVDTQYF
TRBJ2-1	TRBV7-9	CASSLRLAGRYEQFF
TRBJ2-3	TRBV28	CASKVGGRASGTDTQYF
TRBJ2-1	TRBV7-3	CASSLGRESLNEQFF
TRBJ2-5	TRBV24-1	CATQTEETQYF
TRBJ2-7	TRBV25-1	CASSDEATRDSTYEQYF
TRBJ1-1	TRBV29-1	CSVEQGGGTEAFF
TRBJ1-5	TRBV5-6	CASSWEQGSNQPQHF
TRBJ2-7	TRBV2	CASTPGLASYEQYF
TRBJ2-5	TRBV5-1	CASSLSETQYF
TRBJ1-1	TRBV19	CASKYGGTEAFF
TRBJ2-7	TRBV3-1	CASSHDSGAYEQYF
TRBJ2-7	TRBV28	CASSLEWQLRVYEQYF
TRBJ2-7	TRBV6-6	CASNYNYEQYF
TRBJ2-1	TRBV6-4	CASSQTSEGHNEQFF
TRBJ2-5	TRBV20-1	CSARQAETQYF
TRBJ2-2	TRBV27	CASSLVGELFF
TRBJ2-7	TRBV7-2	CASSPLAGGYEQYF
TRBJ1-1	TRBV7-9	CASSPGAGSTEAFF
TRBJ2-2	TRBV4-1	CASSPFQSGRNTGELFF
TRBJ2-7	TRBV28	CASSRYEQYF
TRBJ2-7	TRBV18	CASSPPRERSYEQYF
TRBJ2-1	TRBV11-2	CASSLQTSGGGEQFF
TRBJ1-1	TRBV5-1	CASSSRQGELNTEAFF
TRBJ2-7	TRBV10-2	CASSTTPGGSTYEQYF
TRBJ2-3	TRBV7-8	CASTQGAGTDTQYF
TRBJ2-7	TRBV6-1	CASSSGRYSYEQYF
TRBJ2-3	TRBV6-5	CASSYLATSTDTQYF
TRBJ2-4	TRBV28	CASAGGPVIQYF
TRBJ2-1	TRBV27	CASRSSGRLSYNEQFF
TRBJ2-7	TRBV29-1	CSVVAPGFSYEQYF
TRBJ2-7	TRBV19	CASSIRGGDEQYF
TRBJ2-3	TRBV12-3/TRBV12-4	CASSQTSGRADTQYF
TRBJ1-1	TRBV29-1	CSVDSIAGDTEAFF
TRBJ2-2	TRBV7-6	CASSRGVRGELFF
TRBJ2-1	TRBV2	CASRAGTGASNEQFF
TRBJ2-7	TRBV3-1	CASSQGQTASYEQYF
TRBJ2-1	TRBV28	CASSFRALGVGEQFF
TRBJ2-7	TRBV20-1	CSAREGASGNVRGQYF
TRBJ1-5	TRBV19	CASSFTGREGNQPQHF
TRBJ2-2	TRBV6-2/TRBV6-3	CASTSGTSGVTGELFF
TRBJ2-5	TRBV29-1	CSGAEMETQYF
TRBJ2-1	TRBV12-3/TRBV12-4	CASTLPWQGALFF
TRBJ2-1	TRBV15	CATSTTLDSVGDESYNEQFF
TRBJ1-1	TRBV6-5	CASSREVGLGKAFF
TRBJ2-1	TRBV5-1	CASSLEASLDDEQFF
TRBJ2-1	TRBV5-1	CASSSDNSIEQFF
TRBJ2-7	TRBV6-1	CASLTDGRAYEQYF
TRBJ2-7	TRBV11-3	CASRPGQGSYEQYF
TRBJ2-1	TRBV9	CASSVGLDTAEQFF
TRBJ2-7	TRBV4-1	CASSHSIAGRFYEQYF
TRBJ1-2	TRBV6-2/TRBV6-3	CASSYAGNYGYTF
TRBJ2-1	TRBV20-1	CSARPPREQFF
TRBJ1-1	TRBV5-1	CASSLGGGIEAFF
TRBJ1-5	TRBV28	CASSSIIALSNQPQHF